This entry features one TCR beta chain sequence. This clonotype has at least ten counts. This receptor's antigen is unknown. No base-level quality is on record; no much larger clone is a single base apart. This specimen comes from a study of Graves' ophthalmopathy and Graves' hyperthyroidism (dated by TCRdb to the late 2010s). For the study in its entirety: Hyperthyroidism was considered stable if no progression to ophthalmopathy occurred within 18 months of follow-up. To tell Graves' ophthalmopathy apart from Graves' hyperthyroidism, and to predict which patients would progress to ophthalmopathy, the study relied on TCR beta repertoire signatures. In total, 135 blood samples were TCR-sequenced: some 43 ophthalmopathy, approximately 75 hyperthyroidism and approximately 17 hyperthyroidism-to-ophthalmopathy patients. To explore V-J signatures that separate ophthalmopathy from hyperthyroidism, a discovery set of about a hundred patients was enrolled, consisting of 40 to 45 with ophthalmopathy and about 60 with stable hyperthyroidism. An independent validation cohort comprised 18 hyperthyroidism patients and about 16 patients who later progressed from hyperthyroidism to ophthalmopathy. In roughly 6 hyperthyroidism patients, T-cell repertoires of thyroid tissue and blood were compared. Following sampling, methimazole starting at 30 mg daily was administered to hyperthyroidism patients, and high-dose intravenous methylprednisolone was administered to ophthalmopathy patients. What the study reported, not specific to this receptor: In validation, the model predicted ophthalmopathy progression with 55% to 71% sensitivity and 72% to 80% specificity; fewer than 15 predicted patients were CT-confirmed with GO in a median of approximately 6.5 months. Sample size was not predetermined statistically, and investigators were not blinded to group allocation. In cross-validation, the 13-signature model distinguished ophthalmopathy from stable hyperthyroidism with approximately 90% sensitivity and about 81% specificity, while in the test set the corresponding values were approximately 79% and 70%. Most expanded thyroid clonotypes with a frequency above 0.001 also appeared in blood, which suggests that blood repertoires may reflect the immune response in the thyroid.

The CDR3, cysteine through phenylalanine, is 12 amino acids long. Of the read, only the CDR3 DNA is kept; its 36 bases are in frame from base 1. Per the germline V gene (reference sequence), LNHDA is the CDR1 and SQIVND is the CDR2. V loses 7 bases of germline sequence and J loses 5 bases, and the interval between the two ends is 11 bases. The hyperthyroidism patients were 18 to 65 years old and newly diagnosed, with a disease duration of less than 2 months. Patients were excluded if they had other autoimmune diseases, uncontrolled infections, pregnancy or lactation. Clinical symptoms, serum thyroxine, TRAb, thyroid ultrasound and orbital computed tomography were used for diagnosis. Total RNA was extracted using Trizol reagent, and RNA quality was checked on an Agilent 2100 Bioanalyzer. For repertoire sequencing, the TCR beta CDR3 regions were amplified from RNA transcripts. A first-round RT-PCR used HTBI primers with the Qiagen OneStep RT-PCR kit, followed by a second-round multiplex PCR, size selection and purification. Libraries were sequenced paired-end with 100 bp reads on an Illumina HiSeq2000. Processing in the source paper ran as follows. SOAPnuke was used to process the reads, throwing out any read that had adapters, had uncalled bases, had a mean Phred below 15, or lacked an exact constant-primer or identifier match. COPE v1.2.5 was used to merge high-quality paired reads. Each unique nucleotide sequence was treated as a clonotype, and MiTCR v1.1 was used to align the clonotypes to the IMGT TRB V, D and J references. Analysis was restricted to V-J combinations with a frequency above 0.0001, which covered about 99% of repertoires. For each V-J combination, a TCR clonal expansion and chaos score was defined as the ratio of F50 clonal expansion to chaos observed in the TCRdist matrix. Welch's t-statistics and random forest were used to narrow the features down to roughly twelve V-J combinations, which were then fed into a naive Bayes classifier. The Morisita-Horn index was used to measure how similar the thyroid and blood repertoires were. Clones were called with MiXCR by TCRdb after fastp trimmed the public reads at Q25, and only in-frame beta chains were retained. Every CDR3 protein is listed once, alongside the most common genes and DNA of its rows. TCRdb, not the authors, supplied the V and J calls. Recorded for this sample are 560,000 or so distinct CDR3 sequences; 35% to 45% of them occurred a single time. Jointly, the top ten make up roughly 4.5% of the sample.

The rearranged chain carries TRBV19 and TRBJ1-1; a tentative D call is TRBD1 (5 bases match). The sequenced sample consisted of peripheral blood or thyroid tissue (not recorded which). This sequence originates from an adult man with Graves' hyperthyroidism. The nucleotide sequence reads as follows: TGTGCCAGTAACAGCGAGGGGACTGAAGCTTTCTTT. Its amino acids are CASNSEGTEAFF.